The 16 T cell receptor beta chains in this list originate from one sample, sequenced in a study of siplizumab effects on memory and regulatory T cells. TCRdb's table, derived via immunoSEQ multiplex PCR, lists solely in-frame clones and lacks some. The data show tens of thousands of clones, with over 90% seen just once and about a fifth held by the top ten. The specimen was CD8+ T cells sorted from blood. Receptors were obtained from a human donor in good health.

The chain links TRBV27 to TRBJ2-5, with D possibly matching TRBD1 (5 bases). Germline CDR1 and CDR2: MNHEY and SMNVEV (reference sequence). The V end lost 6 bases, the J end lost 5 bases, and 22 bases lay between the germline ends. This CDR3 is built from 16 residues. The DNA of the CDR3 is TGTGCCAGCAGCCTAGGGAACAGGCCCTACGAGGAGACCCAGTACTTC. It is translated as CASSLGNRPYEETQYF.

The chain recombines TRBV4-1 with TRBJ2-5; 12 bases match TRBD2. CDR1 and CDR2 (germline): MGHRA, YSYEKL. After removal of 2 bases from V and 5 bases from J, the junction contained 9 bases not matched to a gene. This CDR3 comprises 17 residues. The CDR3 sequence: CASSQLSASGRAETQYF. DNA of the CDR3: TGCGCCAGCAGCCAACTTTCGGCTAGCGGGAGGGCCGAGACCCAGTACTTC.

The V gene is TRBV10-1, the J gene TRBJ2-3, with a tentative D call TRBD1 (6 bases). Trimming removed 5 bases at V and 6 bases at J, with 18 bases between. The germline gives CDR1 WNHNN, CDR2 SYGVQD (reference sequence). CDR3 length equals 15 residues. CDR3 protein: CASSSTGSRLDTQYF. Here the CDR3 DNA reads TGCGCCAGCAGTTCAACAGGGTCCCGGTTGGATACGCAGTATTTT.

This clone showed up just once. V gene TRBV15 combines with J gene TRBJ2-1, with 13 bases fitting TRBD2. Trimming took 0 bases from V and 6 from J; bases not matched to a gene: 8. The CDR3 is 18 residues long. The germline V gene has CDR1 LNHNV and CDR2 YYDKDF (reference sequence). The CDR3 reads CATSRDLGLAGEGNEQFF. In DNA, the CDR3 is TGTGCCACCAGCAGAGATTTAGGACTAGCGGGAGAAGGCAATGAGCAGTTCTTC.

This chain links TRBV5-6 with TRBJ2-3; 10 nucleotides line up with TRBD1. The CDR3 spans 16 residues. Germline CDR1 and CDR2: SGHDT and YYEEEE. V shed 4 bases, J shed 3 bases, and the junction held 8 bases outside the gene matches. This chain's CDR3 is CASSADRGWRTDTQYF. The DNA of the CDR3 is TGTGCCAGCAGCGCGGACAGGGGGTGGAGGACAGATACGCAGTATTTT.

The chain employs TRBV27 and TRBJ2-7; 8 nucleotides match TRBD2. CDR1 and CDR2 (germline): MNHEY, SMNVEV (reference sequence). Germline trimming cut 1 base from V and 3 bases from J; bases unmatched to any gene: 8. There are 16 residues in the CDR3. CDR3 region: CASSLLAGGISYEQYF. The DNA of the CDR3 is TGTGCCAGCAGTTTATTGGCGGGAGGAATAAGCTACGAGCAGTACTTC.

This clone was seen a single time. This same CDR3 is encoded by further DNA sequences in the sample. V and J are TRBV27 and TRBJ2-7; D perhaps matches TRBD2 (7 bases). The CDR3 spans 14 residues. The germline V gene has CDR1 MNHEY and CDR2 SMNVEV (reference sequence). V was cut by 2 bases and J by 0 bases, with 8 bases left in between. The CDR3 spells CASSLRGGSYEQYF. The CDR3 bases are TGTGCCAGCAGTTTAAGGGGGGGCTCCTACGAGCAGTACTTC.

V and J are TRBV5-6 and TRBJ1-4; a possible D gene is TRBD1 (5 bases). CDR3 size: 15 residues. Germline CDR1 reads SGHDT; CDR2 reads YYEEEE. V was shortened by 4 bases and J by 4 bases, with 14 bases between the two germline ends. The CDR3 protein is CASSIAGHNNEKLFF. CDR3 nucleotide sequence: TGTGCCAGCAGCATTGCTGGACACAATAATGAAAAACTGTTTTTT.

The genes are TRBV19 and TRBJ1-1, with unresolved D. V was pared by 3 bases and J by 1 base, with 9 bases between. The CDR3 runs 14 residues. Per the germline V gene, CDR1 is LNHDA and CDR2 is SQIVND (reference sequence). CDR3 region: CASSIGRANTEAFF. The CDR3 DNA sequence: TGTGCCAGTAGTATCGGGAGGGCGAACACTGAAGCTTTCTTT.

This chain uses TRBV7-9 with TRBJ2-3; perhaps TRBD2 as D (6 bases). Trimming cost V 2 bases and J 2 bases, with 11 bases left between them. This CDR3 has 15 amino acids. From germline, CDR1 is SEHNR and CDR2 FQNEAQ (reference sequence). CDR3 protein: CASSLKGLNTDTQYF. DNA of the CDR3: TGTGCCAGCAGCTTAAAGGGACTTAACACAGATACGCAGTATTTT.

This clone was observed once. The chain joins TRBV28 to TRBJ2-1, with 12 bases that match TRBD2. Looked up from germline, CDR1 is MDHEN and CDR2 is SYDVKM. The CDR3 spans 20 residues. V trimming: 0 bases; J trimming: 5 bases; junction bases outside the gene matches: 14. CDR3 nucleotide sequence: TGTGCCAGCAGTTTATGGGGGCTAGCGGGAGGGCTAAGAAGGGACAATGAGCAGTTCTTC. The encoded protein is CASSLWGLAGGLRRDNEQFF.

V and J are TRBV28 and TRBJ2-7; possibly TRBD2 for D (6 bases). V lost 6 bases and J lost 3, with 21 bases in between. Per germline, CDR1 MDHEN and CDR2 SYDVKM. The CDR3 is 16 residues long. The CDR3 DNA sequence: TGTGCCAGCAGATCACTTTGGGGGGAGAGGGGCTACGAGCAGTACTTC. Residues: CASRSLWGERGYEQYF. Supplemented by reference TRBV28 and TRBJ2-7, the full variable domain reads DVKVTQSSRYLVKRTGEKVFLECVQDMDHENMFWYRQDPGLGLRLIYFSYDVKMKEKGDIPEGYSVSREKKERFSLILESASTNQTSMYLCASRSLWGERGYEQYFGPGTRLTVT.

The chain carries TRBV4-2 and TRBJ2-1; 7 bases agree with TRBD2. Germline-derived CDR1 and CDR2 are LGHNA and YNFKEQ. The CDR3 sequence is 14 residues long. V lost 3 bases to trimming and J lost 15 bases; unmatched junction nucleotides: 14. CDR3 in DNA: TGTGCCAGCAGCCAGGAAGACGAGCGGGGCGGATCGTTCTTC. Translated, it gives CASSQEDERGGSFF.

This rearrangement joins TRBV27 to TRBJ1-2; D gene ambiguous. Between the trimmed V and J ends, which lost 0 bases and 7 bases, there was a span of 12 bases. The germline V gene encodes CDR1 MNHEY and CDR2 SMNVEV (reference sequence). This CDR3 region has 14 residues. Here the CDR3 DNA reads TGTGCCAGCAGTTTATCCGCAAGGTACTTTGGCTACACCTTC. This sequence encodes CASSLSARYFGYTF.

The chain is built from TRBV28 and TRBJ2-7; 8 bases align to TRBD1. Germline CDR1 is MDHEN and CDR2 is SYDVKM. V was pared by 6 bases and J by 3 bases, with 10 bases of the junction left unmatched. CDR3 length: 15 amino acids. CDR3 protein: CASRRRQGNIYEQYF. CDR3 coding DNA: TGTGCCAGCAGGCGAAGACAGGGGAACATCTACGAGCAGTACTTC.

The chain is built from TRBV19 and TRBJ1-5; perhaps TRBD1 as D (5 bases). CDR1 and CDR2 (germline): LNHDA, SQIVND (reference sequence). The CDR3 consists of 14 residues. V dropped 3 bases and J dropped 4 bases, with 10 bases sitting between them. The chain's CDR3 is CASSILGGNQPQHF. The CDR3 DNA sequence: TGTGCCAGTAGTATTCTGGGGGGGAATCAGCCCCAGCATTTT.